These 27 T cell receptor beta chains share one sample of origin, sequenced in a study of cytomegalovirus exposure and HLA in healthy donors. Researchers ran the PCR with 60 Vbeta and 13 Jbeta primers. The method was immunoSEQ multiplex PCR; TCRdb's version includes in-frame clones alone and lacks a portion of them. The data show a few hundred thousand clones, over 90% seen once. Sequencing used PBMCs. The receptor source for this set is a girl aged 2 to 9 in good health and CMV-seronegative.

V gene TRBV21-1 combines with J gene TRBJ2-4; whether TRBD2, the table's D call, matches the DNA was not checked. TRBV21-1 is a documented pseudogene. The CDR3 contains 17 residues. The CDR3 here is CASSQKGRDERENIQYF. CDR3 coding DNA: TGTGCCAGCAGCCAAAAGGGGCGGGATGAGAGGGAAAACATTCAGTACTTC.

The rearrangement uses TRBV5-1 and TRBJ2-5; TRBD2 might be the D (5 bases). Deletions cut 2 bases from V and 5 bases from J, with 10 bases between. Germline V gene data show CDR1 as SGHRS and CDR2 as YFSETQ. This CDR3 has 13 residues. The CDR3 is CASSFGRRETQYF. CDR3 bases: TGCGCCAGCAGCTTTGGCCGGAGGGAGACCCAGTACTTC.

The chain recombines TRBV5-1 with TRBJ2-1, with D tentatively TRBD1 (6 bases). Germline V gene data show CDR1 as SGHRS and CDR2 as YFSETQ. The CDR3 length is 14 residues. The V end was cut by 2 bases, the J end by 9 bases, with 15 bases between. The CDR3 is CASSLLTGSGEQFF. CDR3 in DNA: TGCGCCAGCAGCTTATTGACAGGCAGTGGTGAGCAGTTCTTC.

The chain is built from TRBV11-2 and TRBJ1-2, with TRBD1 as a possible D gene (5 bases). The germline V and J ends were trimmed by 5 bases and 0 bases, with 13 bases remaining between them. The CDR3 loop spans 15 amino acids. Germline CDR1 SGHAT, CDR2 FQNNGV. Here the CDR3 DNA reads TGTGCCAGCAGCCCGGGACTTGAAGCTAACTATGGCTACACCTTC. As protein: CASSPGLEANYGYTF.

The chain joins TRBV5-4 to TRBJ2-5; perhaps TRBD2 as D (5 bases). Germline CDR1 and CDR2: SGHNT and YYREEE (reference sequence). The CDR3 is made up of 14 amino acids. Trimming took off 4 bases at V and 2 bases at J, with 12 bases between the two ends. CDR3 residues: CASSSSGEQETQYF. CDR3 nucleotide sequence: TGTGCCAGCAGCAGCAGCGGAGAGCAAGAGACCCAGTACTTC. Full variable domain (remainder filled in from reference TRBV5-4 and TRBJ2-5): ETGVTQSPTHLIKTRGQQVTLRCSSQSGHNTVSWYQQALGQGPQFIFQYYREEENGRGNFPPRFSGLQFPNYSSELNVNALELDDSALYLCASSSSGEQETQYFGPGTRLLVL.

J is TRBJ2-5 and V is TRBV10-3, with D maybe TRBD2 (6 bases). The ends were cut back, 10 bases at V and 5 bases at J, with 17 bases in the middle. The length of the CDR3 is 13 residues. CDR1 is ENHRY, CDR2 SYGVKD, per germline. The CDR3 DNA is TGTGCCACCAAAAGGGATGGGGGGGAGACCCAGTACTTC. This gives the protein CATKRDGGETQYF.

With regard to this clone: One end of the junction is discordant with germline, which a read error may explain. The rearrangement links TRBV7-9 to TRBJ2-2, with D possibly TRBD2 on 6 matching bases. There are 16 residues in the CDR3. CDR1 is SEHNR and CDR2 is FQNEAQ in the germline V gene (reference sequence). The CDR3 sequence is CSSSLADSGGTGELFF. The CDR3 DNA follows: TGTTCCAGCAGCTTAGCCGACAGTGGGGGGACCGGGGAGCTGTTTTTT.

The J gene is TRBJ1-4, the V gene TRBV5-4, with 10 bases aligning to TRBD1. After removal of 5 bases from V and 3 bases from J, the junction contained 4 bases not matched to a gene. The CDR3 totals 15 residues. Per the germline V gene, CDR1 is SGHNT and CDR2 is YYREEE (reference sequence). The CDR3 region has the DNA TGTGCCAGCAGATCGGGACAGGGGTCTAATGAAAAACTGTTTTTT. It translates to CASRSGQGSNEKLFF. The complete variable domain, with remaining parts taken from reference TRBV5-4 and TRBJ1-4, reads ETGVTQSPTHLIKTRGQQVTLRCSSQSGHNTVSWYQQALGQGPQFIFQYYREEENGRGNFPPRFSGLQFPNYSSELNVNALELDDSALYLCASRSGQGSNEKLFFGSGTQLSVL.

The chain uses TRBV6-6 and TRBJ2-7; D not resolved. The germline V gene encodes CDR1 MNHNY and CDR2 SVGAGI (reference sequence). Trimming removed 3 bases at V and 6 bases at J, with 12 bases between. The CDR3 spans 13 residues. The CDR3: CASSYEAVSEQYF. CDR3 in DNA: TGTGCCAGCAGTTATGAGGCAGTTAGCGAGCAGTACTTC.

The chain combines TRBV15 with TRBJ1-3; D gene ambiguous. The CDR3 length is 15 residues. Germline V lookup: CDR1 LNHNV, CDR2 YYDKDF (reference sequence). Trimming shortened V by 4 bases and J by 0 bases, and 10 bases separated the two germline ends. CDR3 DNA: TGTGCCACCAGCACGAGGTCCTCCTCTGGAAACACCATATATTTT. It specifies CATSTRSSSGNTIYF.

The V gene is TRBV7-8, the J gene TRBJ1-3, with D perhaps TRBD1 (5 bases). The V and J ends lost 5 bases and 2 bases respectively, with 22 bases between them. CDR1 SGHVS and CDR2 FQNEAQ come from the germline V gene. CDR3 size: 18 residues. CDR3 nucleotide sequence: TGTGCCAGCAGCCCCGGACGGACACGACCTCACCCTGGAAACACCATATATTTT. Translation: CASSPGRTRPHPGNTIYF.

The chain is built from TRBV11-2 and TRBJ2-7, with D hard to call. This CDR3 region has 15 residues. Germline-derived CDR1 and CDR2 are SGHAT and FQNNGV. V gave up 4 bases and J gave up 0 bases, with 13 bases separating them. The DNA for the CDR3 is TGTGCCAGCAGCTCCTCCGGGTCCAGCTCCTACGAGCAGTACTTC. This encodes CASSSSGSSSYEQYF.

The genes are TRBV18 and TRBJ1-1; 7 bases match TRBD1. Germline CDR1 is KGHSH and CDR2 is LQKENI. This CDR3 has 15 residues. V was clipped by 1 base and J by 0 bases; unmatched bases: 2. In DNA form, the CDR3 reads TGTGCCAGCTCACCACTGGGACAGATGAACACTGAAGCTTTCTTT. As protein: CASSPLGQMNTEAFF.

The CDR3: CASSSNPRAISYNEQFF. In DNA, the CDR3 is TGTGCCAGCAGCTCCAACCCCAGGGCAATCTCCTACAATGAGCAGTTCTTC. The chain joins TRBV7-9 to TRBJ2-1; D possibly corresponds to TRBD1 (5 bases). Trimming pared 4 bases from V and 0 bases from J, leaving 16 bases between. The germline V gene has CDR1 SEHNR and CDR2 FQNEAQ (reference sequence). CDR3 size: 17 residues.

This clone was found a few times. The rearrangement joins TRBV10-1 to TRBJ2-7; 13 nucleotides agree with TRBD2. J gave up 6 bases and V 6 bases, and 17 bases lay outside the gene matches. The CDR3 spans 18 residues. Germline values: CDR1 WNHNN, CDR2 SYGVQD (reference sequence). CDR3 nucleotides: TGCGCCAGCAGCGATTCCGGGACTAGCGGGACATTTGGGGCCGAGCAGTACTTC. Translation: CASSDSGTSGTFGAEQYF.

The chain has TRBV27 and TRBJ1-4; a possible D gene is TRBD1 (5 bases). This CDR3 spans 14 amino acids. The germline V gene has CDR1 MNHEY and CDR2 SMNVEV (reference sequence). Trimming took 4 bases from V and 5 from J, leaving 11 bases between them. CDR3 amino acids: CASSYGGINEKLFF. CDR3 nucleotides: TGTGCCAGCAGTTACGGGGGGATAAATGAAAAACTGTTTTTT.

The chain has TRBV6-5 and TRBJ1-5; no definite D call. The V and J ends lost 6 bases and 2 bases respectively, with 14 bases between them. Looked up from germline, CDR1 is MNHEY and CDR2 is SVGAGI. This CDR3 region has 15 residues. The CDR3: CASSLAGSGNQPQHF. The CDR3 nucleotides are TGTGCCAGCAGCCTAGCTGGGAGCGGCAATCAGCCCCAGCATTTT.

The genes are TRBV7-9 and TRBJ2-5, with a weak D call TRBD2 (5 bases). The V end was cut by 5 bases, the J end by 13 bases, with 20 bases between. The CDR3 covers 13 residues. Germline V gene lookup returns CDR1 SEHNR and CDR2 FQNEAQ (reference sequence). The CDR3 coding sequence is TGTGCCAGCAGCCCGCGGACGGGAAGACGGGGGTACTTC. Residues: CASSPRTGRRGYF.

The V and J genes are TRBV9 and TRBJ1-2; 8 nucleotides match TRBD1. The CDR3 loop spans 14 amino acids. CDR1 is SGDLS, CDR2 YYNGEE, per germline. V lost 2 bases, J lost 2 bases, and 2 bases stayed unmatched. As DNA, the CDR3 is TGTGCCAGCAGCGTGGGACAGGAGAACTATGGCTACACCTTC. It yields the protein CASSVGQENYGYTF.

V is TRBV13 and J is TRBJ2-1, with D possibly being TRBD1 (6 bases). CDR3 length: 14 amino acids. Deletions cut 1 base from V and 6 bases from J, with 10 bases between. CDR1 and CDR2 from the germline V gene are PRHDT and FYEKMQ (reference sequence). In DNA, the CDR3 is TGTGCCAGCAGCTTAGTGTTAGGGGGCAATGAGCAGTTCTTC. This translates into CASSLVLGGNEQFF.

The genes are TRBV6-5 and TRBJ1-1; D ambiguous. The V end lost 6 bases, the J end lost 5 bases, and 7 bases lay between the germline ends. Per the germline V gene, CDR1 is MNHEY and CDR2 is SVGAGI. This CDR3 has 11 residues. The CDR3 DNA reads TGTGCCAGCAGACTCGGTACTGAAGCTTTCTTT. Protein product: CASRLGTEAFF.

This rearrangement joins TRBV5-1 to TRBJ2-5; 12 bases are shared with TRBD2. CDR3 size: 17 residues. J was trimmed by 5 bases and V by 4 bases; bases with no gene match: 12. Germline V CDR1 and CDR2: SGHRS, YFSETQ. CDR3 protein: CASSTRLAGDFPETQYF. DNA of the CDR3: TGCGCCAGCAGCACCCGACTAGCGGGAGACTTCCCGGAGACCCAGTACTTC.

The chain couples TRBV9 to TRBJ1-5, with D tentatively TRBD1 (5 bases). CDR1 SGDLS and CDR2 YYNGEE come from the germline V gene. This CDR3 has 14 residues. The germline V and J ends were trimmed by 2 bases and 3 bases, with 9 bases remaining between them. As DNA, the CDR3 is TGTGCCAGCAGCGTGGGAGGGGTCAATCAGCCCCAGCATTTT. It translates to CASSVGGVNQPQHF.

V usage is TRBV21-1 and J usage is TRBJ2-5; the table's D call, TRBD2, has no DNA check behind it. TRBV21-1 is marked as a pseudogene. The CDR3 is 19 amino acids. In DNA, the CDR3 is TGTGCCAGCAGCACGGGGACAGATGGACTAGCGGGAGGTATGGAGACCCAGTACTTC. Translated: CASSTGTDGLAGGMETQYF.

The rearrangement joins TRBV6-4 to TRBJ1-2; 8 bases agree with TRBD1. The J segment lost 3 bases and the V segment lost 4 bases, leaving 7 bases of the junction unmatched. Germline loops: CDR1 MRHNA, CDR2 SNTAGT. The CDR3 is 15 amino acids. This CDR3 reads CASSATTGGDYGYTF. The CDR3 nucleotides read TGTGCCAGCAGTGCAACCACAGGGGGGGACTATGGCTACACCTTC.

The chain couples TRBV25-1 to TRBJ2-3, with D unclear. Trimming removed 0 bases from V and 3 bases from J, with 4 bases in between. CDR3 length: 13 amino acids. Germline loops: CDR1 MGHDK, CDR2 SYGVNS. The CDR3 DNA reads TGTGCCAGCAGTGAATATAATACAGATACGCAGTATTTT. This translates into CASSEYNTDTQYF.

The CDR3 loop reads CSVEAVLGLAEETQYF. In DNA form, the CDR3 reads TGCAGCGTTGAGGCTGTTCTGGGACTAGCTGAAGAGACCCAGTACTTC. The gene calls are TRBV29-1 and TRBJ2-5, with TRBD2 matching over 9 bases. Looked up from germline, CDR1 is SQVTM and CDR2 is ANQGSEA. V shed 3 bases, J shed 3 bases, and the junction held 11 bases outside the gene matches. CDR3 length: 16 amino acids.